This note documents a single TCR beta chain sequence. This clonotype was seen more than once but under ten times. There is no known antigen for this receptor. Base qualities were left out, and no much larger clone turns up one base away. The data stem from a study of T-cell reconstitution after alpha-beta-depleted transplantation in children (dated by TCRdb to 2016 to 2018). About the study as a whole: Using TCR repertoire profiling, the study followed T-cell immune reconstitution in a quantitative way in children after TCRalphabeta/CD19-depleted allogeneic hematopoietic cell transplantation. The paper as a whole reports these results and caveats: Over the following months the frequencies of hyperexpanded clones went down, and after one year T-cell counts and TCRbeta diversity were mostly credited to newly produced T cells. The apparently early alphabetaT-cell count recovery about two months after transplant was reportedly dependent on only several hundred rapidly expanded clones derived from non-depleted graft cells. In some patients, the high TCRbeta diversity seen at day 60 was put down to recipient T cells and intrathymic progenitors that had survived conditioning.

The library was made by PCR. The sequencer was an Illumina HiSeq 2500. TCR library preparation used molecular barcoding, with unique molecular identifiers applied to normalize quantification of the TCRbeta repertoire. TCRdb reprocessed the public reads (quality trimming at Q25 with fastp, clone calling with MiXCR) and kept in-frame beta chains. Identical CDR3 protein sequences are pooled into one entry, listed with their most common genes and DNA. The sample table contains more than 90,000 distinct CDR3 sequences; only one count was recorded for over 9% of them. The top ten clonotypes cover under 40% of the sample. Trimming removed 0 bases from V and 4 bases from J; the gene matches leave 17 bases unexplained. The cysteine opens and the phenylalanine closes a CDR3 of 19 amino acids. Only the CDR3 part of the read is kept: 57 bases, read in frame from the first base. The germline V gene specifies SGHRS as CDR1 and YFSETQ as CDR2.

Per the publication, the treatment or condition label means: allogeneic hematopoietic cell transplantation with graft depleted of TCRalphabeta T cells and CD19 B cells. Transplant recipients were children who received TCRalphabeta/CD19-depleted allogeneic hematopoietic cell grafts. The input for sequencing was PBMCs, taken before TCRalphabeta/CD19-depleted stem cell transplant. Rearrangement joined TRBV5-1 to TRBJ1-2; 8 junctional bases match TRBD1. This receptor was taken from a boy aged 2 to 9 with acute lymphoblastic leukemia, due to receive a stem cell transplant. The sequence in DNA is TGCGCCAGCAGCTTGGTCCGGCACGGGACAGGAAAAGCTGGCTATGGCTACACCTTC. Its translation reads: CASSLVRHGTGKAGYGYTF.